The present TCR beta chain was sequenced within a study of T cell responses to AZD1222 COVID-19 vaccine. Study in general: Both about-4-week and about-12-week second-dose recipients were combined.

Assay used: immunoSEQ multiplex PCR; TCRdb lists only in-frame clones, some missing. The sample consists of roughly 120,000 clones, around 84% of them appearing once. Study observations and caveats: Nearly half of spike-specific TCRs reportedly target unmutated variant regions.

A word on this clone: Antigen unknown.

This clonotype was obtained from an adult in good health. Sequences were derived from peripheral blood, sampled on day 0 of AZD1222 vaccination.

The CDR3 DNA follows: TGTGCCAGTAGTATCCGAGGGGTGGGTCAGCCCCAGCATTTT. Its translation is CASSIRGVGQPQHF. The V and J genes are TRBV19 and TRBJ1-5; D is possibly TRBD1 (5 bases). V gave up 3 bases and J gave up 6 bases, with 12 bases separating them. This CDR3 contains 14 residues. The germline V gene has CDR1 LNHDA and CDR2 SQIVND (reference sequence).